One and the same sample provided the 29 T cell receptor beta chains below, sequenced in a study of OX40 agonist ivuxolimab in advanced cancers. The method was immunoSEQ multiplex PCR; TCRdb's version includes in-frame clones alone and lacks a portion of them. This sample has 25,000 to 35,000 clones, with around four fifths found just once. The sequenced sample was CD4+ or CD8+ T cells sorted from blood, obtained in a trial of the OX40 agonist ivuxolimab. The receptors here all came from an adult with an advanced solid tumor such as melanoma, head and neck, liver or kidney cancer.

This clone was seen a few times. V and J are TRBV2 and TRBJ1-4, with TRBD1 identical over 8 bases. V lost 0 bases, J lost 6 bases, and 6 bases stayed unmatched. Germline CDR1 and CDR2: SNHLY and FYNNEI. The CDR3 is 16 amino acids. The CDR3 loop reads CASSEAGRGQDEKLFF. The CDR3 DNA sequence: TGTGCCAGCAGTGAAGCAGGCAGGGGGCAAGATGAAAAACTGTTTTTT.

For the CDR3, the DNA is TGTGCCAGCAGTTACGCCCGCGGGGGCTACGAGCAGTACTTC. It codes for CASSYARGGYEQYF. This rearrangement joins TRBV6-6 to TRBJ2-7, with TRBD2 matching over 7 bases. The CDR3 consists of 14 residues. After removal of 2 bases from V and 3 bases from J, the junction contained 4 bases not matched to a gene. Germline V gives CDR1 MNHNY, CDR2 SVGAGI (reference sequence).

The chain recombines TRBV27 with TRBJ2-3, with D possibly TRBD1 on 5 matching bases. Germline V gives CDR1 MNHEY, CDR2 SMNVEV (reference sequence). This CDR3 has 15 amino acids. V dropped 5 bases and J dropped 1 base, with 13 bases sitting between them. This CDR3 is CASSLWLGGTDTQYF. The CDR3 DNA sequence: TGTGCCAGCAGTCTCTGGCTAGGGGGCACAGATACGCAGTATTTT.

The V and J genes are TRBV2 and TRBJ2-1; D unclear. The germline V gene encodes CDR1 SNHLY and CDR2 FYNNEI. This CDR3 is built from 11 residues. The V end lost 2 bases, the J end lost 12 bases, and 8 bases lay between the germline ends. CDR3 region: CASSEPGGQFF. The CDR3 DNA is TGTGCCAGCAGTGAACCGGGCGGGCAGTTCTTC. Using reference TRBV2 and TRBJ2-1 for the parts outside the CDR3, the full variable domain is EPEVTQTPSHQVTQMGQEVILRCVPISNHLYFYWYRQILGQKVEFLVSFYNNEISEKSEIFDDQFSVERPDGSNFTLKIRSTKLEDSAMYFCASSEPGGQFFGPGTRLTVL.

V usage is TRBV5-6 and J usage is TRBJ1-4; TRBD1 matches at 8 bases. There are 17 residues in the CDR3. Per the germline V gene, CDR1 is SGHDT and CDR2 is YYEEEE. The V segment lost 1 base and the J segment 2 bases; nucleotides outside the gene matches: 7. The DNA for the CDR3 is TGTGCCAGCAGCTTGTCAGTCAGGGGGCCTACTAATGAAAAACTGTTTTTT. Protein: CASSLSVRGPTNEKLFF. The entire variable domain, with the rest obtained from reference TRBV5-6 and TRBJ1-4, is as follows: DAGVTQSPTHLIKTRGQQVTLRCSPKSGHDTVSWYQQALGQGPQFIFQYYEEEERQRGNFPDRFSGHQFPNYSSELNVNALLLGDSALYLCASSLSVRGPTNEKLFFGSGTQLSVL.

The chain couples TRBV29-1 to TRBJ1-2, with TRBD1 identical over 9 bases. The CDR3 has 14 amino acids. Germline V gene sequence: CDR1 SQVTM, CDR2 ANQGSEA. V dropped 4 bases and J dropped 2; count of bases not matched to a gene: 5. This chain's CDR3 is CSVVGTGSNYGYTF. The CDR3 DNA is TGCAGCGTTGTCGGGACAGGGTCCAACTATGGCTACACCTTC.

The chain carries TRBV19 and TRBJ1-5, with a tentative D call TRBD1 (5 bases). CDR1 and CDR2 (germline): LNHDA, SQIVND (reference sequence). With 4 bases removed from V and 3 bases from J, the gap between germline ends came to 10 bases. This CDR3 region has 14 residues. The CDR3 region is CASSTTGTNQPQHF. CDR3 sequence (DNA): TGTGCCAGTAGTACCACAGGTACCAATCAGCCCCAGCATTTT.

This chain uses TRBV27 with TRBJ2-1, with D possibly being TRBD1 or TRBD2 (6 bases each). Per germline, CDR1 MNHEY and CDR2 SMNVEV (reference sequence). V dropped 5 bases and J dropped 9 bases, with 20 bases sitting between them. The CDR3 spans 15 residues. The CDR3 protein is CASSPVFRGALEQFF. In nucleotides, the CDR3 is TGTGCCAGCAGTCCAGTATTTAGGGGGGCCCTTGAGCAGTTCTTC.

The rearrangement joins TRBV5-5 to TRBJ2-1, with D perhaps TRBD1 (5 bases). The CDR3 extends over 15 amino acids. V dropped 1 base and J dropped 0 bases, with 8 bases sitting between them. Germline V lookup: CDR1 SGHKS, CDR2 YYEKEE (reference sequence). CDR3 in amino acids: CASSLTGDSYNEQFF. The CDR3 nucleotides are TGTGCCAGCAGCTTGACAGGAGACTCCTACAATGAGCAGTTCTTC.

CDR3 region: CASTGGYNQPQHF. CDR3 coding DNA: TGTGCATCTACAGGGGGCTACAATCAGCCCCAGCATTTT. The chain recombines TRBV10-3 with TRBJ1-5, with TRBD1 identical over 9 bases. The V gene's germline CDR1 is ENHRY and CDR2 SYGVKD. The CDR3 covers 13 residues.

This chain connects TRBV29-1 to TRBJ1-1; no reliable D call. Germline CDR1 reads SQVTM; CDR2 reads ANQGSEA. Deletions cut 4 bases from V and 0 bases from J, with 12 bases between. This CDR3 spans 14 amino acids. CDR3 nucleotides: TGCAGCGTTGTGGAGATTCAGATGAACACTGAAGCTTTCTTT. Its protein product is CSVVEIQMNTEAFF.

CDR3 bases: TGCGCCAGCAGCCAAGACTACATGACAGGGGTCAAAAACATTCAGTACTTC. Its translation: CASSQDYMTGVKNIQYF. The rearrangement links TRBV4-1 to TRBJ2-4; 8 bases map to TRBD1. Trimming took 0 bases from V and 3 from J; bases not matched to a gene: 7. CDR3 length: 17 residues. CDR1 and CDR2 from the germline V gene are MGHRA and YSYEKL.

This clone was found a few times. The chain recombines TRBV9 with TRBJ2-2; D is undetermined. CDR3 length: 13 amino acids. V was shortened by 2 bases and J by 6 bases, with 8 bases between the two germline ends. Germline V gives CDR1 SGDLS, CDR2 YYNGEE. In nucleotides, the CDR3 is TGTGCCAGCAGCGTGTTTGACGCCGGGGAGCTGTTTTTT. Amino acid sequence: CASSVFDAGELFF.

The chain carries TRBV6-6 and TRBJ1-5; D unresolved. From germline, CDR1 is MNHNY and CDR2 SVGAGI (reference sequence). The CDR3 extends over 15 amino acids. V lost 4 bases, J lost 0 bases, and 10 bases lay in between. CDR3 DNA: TGTGCCAGCAGTTTCAAGCTGGATAGCAATCAGCCCCAGCATTTT. Protein: CASSFKLDSNQPQHF.

The chain carries TRBV6-5 and TRBJ1-2; D not certain. From germline, CDR1 is MNHEY and CDR2 SVGAGI. The CDR3 sequence is 13 residues long. V was pared by 5 bases and J by 4 bases, with 11 bases between. The CDR3 loop is CASSDPRPYGYTF. The CDR3 DNA is TGTGCCAGCAGTGATCCCCGGCCCTATGGCTACACCTTC.

This clone showed up just once. The gene calls are TRBV2 and TRBJ2-5; D is perhaps TRBD2 (5 bases). Germline assignment: CDR1 SNHLY and CDR2 FYNNEI. This CDR3 region has 12 residues. Trimming stripped 6 bases from V and 7 bases from J, with 12 bases between. CDR3 sequence reads: CASSAGIWTQYF. DNA for the CDR3: TGTGCCAGCAGCGCCGGGATCTGGACCCAGTACTTC. Using reference TRBV2 and TRBJ2-5 for the parts outside the CDR3, the full variable domain is EPEVTQTPSHQVTQMGQEVILRCVPISNHLYFYWYRQILGQKVEFLVSFYNNEISEKSEIFDDQFSVERPDGSNFTLKIRSTKLEDSAMYFCASSAGIWTQYFGPGTRLLVL.

A note on this clone: The junction departs from the called germline gene at one end, perhaps through a read error. This chain joins TRBV6-1 and TRBJ2-7; 8 bases align to TRBD2. The CDR3 runs 13 residues. Germline CDR1 MNHNS, CDR2 SASEGT. The CDR3 DNA follows: TGTGCCATCAGTGTCGGGAGGGGAGAGGGGCAGTACTTC. This encodes CAISVGRGEGQYF.

The J gene is TRBJ2-6, the V gene TRBV30; no clear D. V lost 3 bases to trimming and J lost 2 bases, with 2 bases between them. The germline V gene encodes CDR1 GTSNPN and CDR2 SVGIG (reference sequence). This CDR3 has 12 amino acids. The CDR3: CAWSTGANVLTF. The CDR3 nucleotides are TGTGCCTGGAGCACTGGGGCCAACGTCCTGACTTTC. Full variable domain (remainder filled in from reference TRBV30 and TRBJ2-6): SQTIHQWPATLVQPVGSPLSLECTVEGTSNPNLYWYRQAAGRGLQLLFYSVGIGQISSEVPQNLSASRPQDRQFILSSKKLLLSDSGFYLCAWSTGANVLTFGAGSRLTVL.

This clone was seen more than once but under ten times. J is TRBJ2-5 and V is TRBV5-6; D is unresolved. V was pared by 2 bases and J by 5 bases, with 10 bases between. The CDR3 consists of 13 residues. Germline V CDR1 and CDR2: SGHDT, YYEEEE. DNA of the CDR3: TGTGCCAGCAGCTTTAGAGGCGCTGAGACCCAGTACTTC. It yields the protein CASSFRGAETQYF.

This sequence joins TRBV5-1 and TRBJ2-1; 8 nucleotides line up with TRBD2. CDR1 SGHRS and CDR2 YFSETQ come from the germline V gene. Unmatched junction bases numbered 9, after V lost 6 bases and J lost 1 base. The CDR3 is 16 amino acids. The CDR3 nucleotides read TGCGCCAGCACGACCGGGAGCGGGGGTTCCTACAATGAGCAGTTCTTC. Translated: CASTTGSGGSYNEQFF.

This clone was counted between two and nine times. The J gene is TRBJ2-1, the V gene TRBV21-1; the D call TRBD2 from the table was never checked on the DNA. TRBV21-1 is marked as a pseudogene. The CDR3 is made up of 16 amino acids. The CDR3 nucleotides are TGTGCCAGCAGCAGGGGGACTAGCCACCCTTACGATGAGCAGTTCTTC. The encoded protein is CASSRGTSHPYDEQFF.

CDR3 amino acids: CASSVDRRYGYTF. CDR3 nucleotides: TGTGCCAGTAGTGTCGACAGGAGGTATGGCTACACCTTC. The chain has TRBV19 and TRBJ1-2, with D tentatively TRBD1 (6 bases). CDR1 and CDR2 (germline): LNHDA, SQIVND (reference sequence). The length of the CDR3 is 13 residues. V shed 5 bases and J shed 5 bases, with 12 bases lying between them.

This chain uses TRBV6-4 with TRBJ2-7; no reliable D call. Trimming cost V 0 bases and J 2 bases, with 14 bases left between them. The CDR3 loop spans 16 amino acids. Germline CDR1 MRHNA, CDR2 SNTAGT. This chain's CDR3 is CASSDSVILHPYEQYF. CDR3 coding DNA: TGTGCCAGCAGTGACTCGGTCATCCTGCATCCCTACGAGCAGTACTTC.

This clone was detected only a few times. This sequence joins TRBV5-6 and TRBJ2-7; D call uncertain. The CDR3 extends over 13 amino acids. The V end lost 0 bases, the J end lost 4 bases, and 8 bases lay between the germline ends. Per germline, CDR1 SGHDT and CDR2 YYEEEE. The CDR3 loop is CASSLVAAYEQYF. DNA of the CDR3: TGTGCCAGCAGCTTGGTGGCAGCGTACGAGCAGTACTTC.

The chain uses TRBV7-2 and TRBJ1-3; D might be TRBD1 (6 bases). Trimming left V 5 bases short and J 0 bases short, with 14 bases between. This CDR3 has 16 amino acids. In germline, CDR1 is SGHTA, CDR2 FQGNSA. Here the CDR3 DNA reads TGTGCCAGCAGCCACCCCCAGGGGTACTCTGGAAACACCATATATTTT. Amino acid sequence: CASSHPQGYSGNTIYF.

This clone was seen just once. The chain couples TRBV15 to TRBJ2-7; 7 positions agree with TRBD1. The CDR3 runs to 16 residues. The trim removed 0 bases at V and 3 bases at J, leaving 8 bases unmatched. Germline CDR1 and CDR2: LNHNV and YYDKDF (reference sequence). CDR3 in amino acids: CATSRDVGTVSYEQYF. CDR3 in DNA: TGTGCCACCAGCAGAGATGTCGGGACAGTCAGCTACGAGCAGTACTTC.

The rearrangement links TRBV6-5 to TRBJ2-7, with 8 positions matching TRBD1. Germline CDR1 reads MNHEY; CDR2 reads SVGAGI. V lost 0 bases and J lost 2; bases outside the gene matches: 3. This CDR3 comprises 15 residues. The CDR3 sequence: CASSYSGQGTYEQYF. CDR3 coding DNA: TGTGCCAGCAGTTACTCTGGACAGGGAACCTACGAGCAGTACTTC.

The sample holds a few counts of this clone. The chain's CDR3 is CAWRPVRRTEAFF. The CDR3 coding sequence is TGTGCCTGGCGCCCGGTGAGGAGGACTGAAGCTTTCTTT. This chain uses TRBV30 with TRBJ1-1; the D is unclear. CDR3 size: 13 residues. Between the trimmed V and J ends, which lost 5 bases and 5 bases, there was a span of 15 bases. Germline assignment: CDR1 GTSNPN and CDR2 SVGIG (reference sequence).

The rearrangement joins TRBV10-3 to TRBJ2-6; 11 bases fit TRBD1. The germline CDR1 and CDR2 sequences are ENHRY and SYGVKD. V lost 8 bases to trimming and J lost 1 base; unmatched junction nucleotides: 10. The CDR3 consists of 18 residues. The CDR3 loop reads CAIQFGGQGDSGANVLTF. The CDR3 DNA reads TGTGCCATCCAGTTTGGGGGACAGGGGGATTCTGGGGCCAACGTCCTGACTTTC.